The text below deals with one TCR beta chain. Its target is unknown. Using immunoSEQ multiplex PCR, the repertoire was profiled, and TCRdb retains in-frame clones only, with some absent. The data hold under 45,000 clones, with 65% to 75% observed a single time. This entry comes from a study of early stage breast cancer tumors. The wider study: ER+/PR+/HER2- status applied to about 70% of the 16 invasive breast tumors.

Study-wide results and caveats: Enriched TCRB sequences shared across patients were mostly commonly generated sequences.

The CDR3 consists of 15 residues. Germline CDR1 reads MNHEY; CDR2 reads SMNVEV (reference sequence). V gave up 5 bases and J gave up 1 base, with 14 bases separating them. The clonotype comes from a person in their sixties with breast cancer. Source material: blood. The J gene is TRBJ1-2, the V gene TRBV27; tentatively, D is TRBD1 (6 bases). The CDR3 sequence is CASSTIRGRNYGYTF. CDR3 nucleotide sequence: TGTGCCAGCAGTACAATCAGGGGACGTAACTATGGCTACACCTTC.